This T cell receptor (beta chain) was recorded in a study of shared clonotypes between healthy human individuals. Findings and caveats of the study: Naive subsets generally had larger estimated richness than memory subsets. The low donor count limited represented genetic and exposure-history diversity. An effect of sequencing depth on clonotype sharing among donors was expected.

Naive CD8 cells were CD45RO-negative, positively selected for CCR7, excluding terminally differentiated effector memory CD45RA+ cells. Original methodology: Junction-only sequences produced by ImmunoSEQ had no quality scores, so filtering differed. TCRdb's copy holds only in-frame clones and misses some; the assay was immunoSEQ multiplex PCR. D and trimming were read from the DNA, whereas the V and J calls and clone size are those reported in that table. The sample holds roughly 850,000 clones; about 97% are singletons and the top ten take under 0.3%. Comment on this clone: Its antigen remains unidentified.

The receptor was derived from a man aged 25 to 40 in good health. Sequencing was carried out using naive CD8+ T cells sorted from blood.

CDR3 nucleotides: TGTGCCAGCAGTTTATTAGGCGGACTGCGCTCCTACGAGCAGTACTTC. Its translation: CASSLLGGLRSYEQYF. V is TRBV27 and J is TRBJ2-7, with a possible D match to TRBD2 (5 bases). The CDR3 has 16 amino acids. V was cut by 1 base and J by 0 bases, with 13 bases left in between. Germline CDR1 reads MNHEY; CDR2 reads SMNVEV (reference sequence).